Listed here is a single TCR beta chain. The read comes to an end 3 residues before the CDR3 does, leaving the germline J gene to fill in the end. The CDR3 is 17 amino acids. V was clipped by 0 bases and J by 4 bases, with 15 bases between them. Per germline, CDR1 MNHNS and CDR2 SASEGT. The source of the sample is a study of T cells in women clearing cervical HPV infection. Looking at the study overall: Blood came at first lesion visit for cases, post-clearance for controls. Only a few women had HLA typing results available.

Average input was approximately 1,200 ng genomic DNA for immunoSEQ TCR beta CDR3 amplification. Profiled with immunoSEQ multiplex PCR; TCRdb holds only in-frame clones, not every one. The sample's table shows around 35,000 clones. Sequencing was performed on blood buffy coat. This clonotype was obtained from a woman between 18 and 75 years old with a cervical HPV16 infection that either progressed to CIN3+ or cleared (not recorded which). This rearrangement joins TRBV6-1 to TRBJ2-2; tentatively, D is TRBD2 (6 bases). This CDR3 is CASSEAGGDTLTGELFF. Partial CDR3 DNA: TGTGCCAGCAGTGAAGCGGGCGGGGATACCCTCACCGGGGAG.